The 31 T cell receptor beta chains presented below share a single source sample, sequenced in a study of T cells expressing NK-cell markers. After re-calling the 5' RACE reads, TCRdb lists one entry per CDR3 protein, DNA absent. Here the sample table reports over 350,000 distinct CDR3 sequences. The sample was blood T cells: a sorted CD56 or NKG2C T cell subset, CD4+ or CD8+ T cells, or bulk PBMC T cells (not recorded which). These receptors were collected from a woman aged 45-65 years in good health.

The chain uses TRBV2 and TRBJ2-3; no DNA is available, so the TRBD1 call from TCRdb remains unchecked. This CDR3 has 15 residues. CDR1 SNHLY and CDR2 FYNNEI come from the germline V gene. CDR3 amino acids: CASSSDRGFTDTQYF. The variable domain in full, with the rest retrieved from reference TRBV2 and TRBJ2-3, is EPEVTQTPSHQVTQMGQEVILRCVPISNHLYFYWYRQILGQKVEFLVSFYNNEISEKSEIFDDQFSVERPDGSNFTLKIRSTKLEDSAMYFCASSSDRGFTDTQYFGPGTRLTVL.

CDR3 loop: CASSQTSWSDTQYF. This chain joins TRBV9 and TRBJ2-3. The length of the CDR3 is 14 residues. Germline loops: CDR1 SGDLS, CDR2 YYNGEE.

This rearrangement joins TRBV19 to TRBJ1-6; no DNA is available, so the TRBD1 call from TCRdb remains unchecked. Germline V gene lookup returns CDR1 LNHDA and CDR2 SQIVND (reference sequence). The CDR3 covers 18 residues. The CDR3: CASSIVTTGGTYNSPLHF.

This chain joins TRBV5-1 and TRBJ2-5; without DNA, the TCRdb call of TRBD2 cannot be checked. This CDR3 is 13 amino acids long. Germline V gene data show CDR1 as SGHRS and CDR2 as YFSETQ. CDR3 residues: CASSTTSIETQYF.

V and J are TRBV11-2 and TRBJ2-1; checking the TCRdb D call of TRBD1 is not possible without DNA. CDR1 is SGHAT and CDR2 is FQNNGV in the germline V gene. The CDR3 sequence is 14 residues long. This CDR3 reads CASSLEPRVNEQFF.

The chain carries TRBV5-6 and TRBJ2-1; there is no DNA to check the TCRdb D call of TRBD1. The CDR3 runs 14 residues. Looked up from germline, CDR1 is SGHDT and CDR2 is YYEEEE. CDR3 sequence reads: CASSLEARVNEQFF.

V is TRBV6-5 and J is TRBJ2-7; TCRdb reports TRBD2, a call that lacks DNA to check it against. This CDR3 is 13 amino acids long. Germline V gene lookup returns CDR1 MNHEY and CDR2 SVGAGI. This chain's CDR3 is CASRASATYEQYF.

The CDR3 sequence is CAIGTGVNEQFF. This chain joins TRBV10-3 and TRBJ2-1; the TCRdb call, TRBD1, lacks DNA for checking. CDR3 size: 12 residues. The germline gives CDR1 ENHRY, CDR2 SYGVKD.

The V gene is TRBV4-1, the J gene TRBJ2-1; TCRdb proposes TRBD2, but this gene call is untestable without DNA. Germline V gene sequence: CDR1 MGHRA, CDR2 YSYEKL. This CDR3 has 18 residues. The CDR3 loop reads CASSQVVRRRPTYNEQFF.

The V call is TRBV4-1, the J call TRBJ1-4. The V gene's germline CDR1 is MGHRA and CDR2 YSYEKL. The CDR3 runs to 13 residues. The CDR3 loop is CASSKAHPEKLFF.

This chain's CDR3 is CATLGASTGELFF. The J gene is TRBJ2-2, the V gene TRBV24-1; TCRdb names TRBD2, which stays unverified in the absence of DNA. Germline loops: CDR1 KGHDR, CDR2 SFDVKD. The CDR3 contains 13 residues.

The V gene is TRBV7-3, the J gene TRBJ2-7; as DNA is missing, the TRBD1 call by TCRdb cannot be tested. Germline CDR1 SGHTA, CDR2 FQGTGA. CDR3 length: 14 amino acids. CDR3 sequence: CASSRRGGPYEQYF.

CDR3 residues: CASSHVSGRAFDEQFF. V and J are TRBV4-1 and TRBJ2-1; TCRdb selects TRBD2, and the lack of DNA leaves this call unchecked. From germline, CDR1 is MGHRA and CDR2 YSYEKL. CDR3 length equals 16 residues.

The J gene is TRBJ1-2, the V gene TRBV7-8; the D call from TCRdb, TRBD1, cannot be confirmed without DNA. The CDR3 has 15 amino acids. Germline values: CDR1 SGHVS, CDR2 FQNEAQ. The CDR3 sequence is CASSIDRDGNYGYTF.

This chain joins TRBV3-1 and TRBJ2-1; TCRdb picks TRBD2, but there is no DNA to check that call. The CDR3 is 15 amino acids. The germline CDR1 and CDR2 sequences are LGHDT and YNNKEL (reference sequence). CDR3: CASSPEAGGPDEQFF.

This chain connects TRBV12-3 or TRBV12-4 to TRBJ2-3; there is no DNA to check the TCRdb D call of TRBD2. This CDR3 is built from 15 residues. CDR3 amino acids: CASSSPGLPGGRTHF.

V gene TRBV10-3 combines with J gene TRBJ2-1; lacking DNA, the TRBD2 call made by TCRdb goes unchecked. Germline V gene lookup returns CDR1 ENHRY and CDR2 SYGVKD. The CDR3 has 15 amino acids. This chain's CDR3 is CAISGDGRPFNEQFF.

CDR3 sequence: CASSVEVGPKYNEQFF. The chain employs TRBV9 and TRBJ2-1; TCRdb lists TRBD2, though no DNA is available to test this call. Germline V gene lookup returns CDR1 SGDLS and CDR2 YYNGEE. There are 16 residues in the CDR3.

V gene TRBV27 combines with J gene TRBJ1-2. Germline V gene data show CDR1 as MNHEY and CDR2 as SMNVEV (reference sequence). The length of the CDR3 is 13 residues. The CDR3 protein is CASRTAAAHGYTF.

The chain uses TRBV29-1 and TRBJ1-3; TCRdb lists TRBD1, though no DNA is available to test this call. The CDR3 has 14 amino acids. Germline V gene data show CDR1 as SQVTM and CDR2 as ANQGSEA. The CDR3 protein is CSATGAGLGNTIYF.

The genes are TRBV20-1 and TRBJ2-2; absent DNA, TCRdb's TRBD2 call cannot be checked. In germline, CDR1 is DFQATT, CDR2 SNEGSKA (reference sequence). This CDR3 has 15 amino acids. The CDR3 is CSATGGGGSTGELFF.

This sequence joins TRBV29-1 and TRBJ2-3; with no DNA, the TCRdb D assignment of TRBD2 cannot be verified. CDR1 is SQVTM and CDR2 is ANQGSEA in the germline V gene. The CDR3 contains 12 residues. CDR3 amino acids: CSVLGRGDTQYF.

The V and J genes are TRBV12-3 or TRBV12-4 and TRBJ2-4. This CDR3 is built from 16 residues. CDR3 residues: CASSLWVGLKENIQYF.

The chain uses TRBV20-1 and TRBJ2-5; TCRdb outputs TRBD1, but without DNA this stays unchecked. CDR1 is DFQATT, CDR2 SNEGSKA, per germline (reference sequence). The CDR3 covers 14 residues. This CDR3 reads CSARQGWGQETQYF.

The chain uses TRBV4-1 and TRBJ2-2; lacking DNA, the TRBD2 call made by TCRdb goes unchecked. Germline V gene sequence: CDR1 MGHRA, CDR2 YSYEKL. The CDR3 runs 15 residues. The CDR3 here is CASSQSGSSTGELFF.

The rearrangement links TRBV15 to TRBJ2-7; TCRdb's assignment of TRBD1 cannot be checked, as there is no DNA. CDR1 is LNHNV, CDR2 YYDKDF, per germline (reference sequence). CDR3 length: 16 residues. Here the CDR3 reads CATSRDLGQGFYEQYF.

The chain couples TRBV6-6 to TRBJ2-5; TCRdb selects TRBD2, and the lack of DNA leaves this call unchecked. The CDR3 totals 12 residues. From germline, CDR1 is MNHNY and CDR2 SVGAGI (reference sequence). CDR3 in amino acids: CASSSGRETQYF.

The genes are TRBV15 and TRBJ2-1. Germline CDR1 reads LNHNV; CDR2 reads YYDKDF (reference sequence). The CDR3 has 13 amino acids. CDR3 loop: CATSRARHNEQFF.

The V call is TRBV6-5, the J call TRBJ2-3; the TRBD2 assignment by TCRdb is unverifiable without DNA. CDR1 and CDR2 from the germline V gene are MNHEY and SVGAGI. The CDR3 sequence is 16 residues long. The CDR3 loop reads CASSALAGEGTDTQYF.

The CDR3 here is CASAPPGLMTTKEYF. This chain uses TRBV6-2 or TRBV6-3 with TRBJ2-7; TCRdb outputs TRBD2, but without DNA this stays unchecked. CDR1 and CDR2 from the germline V gene are MNHEY and SVGEGT. The CDR3 is made up of 15 amino acids.

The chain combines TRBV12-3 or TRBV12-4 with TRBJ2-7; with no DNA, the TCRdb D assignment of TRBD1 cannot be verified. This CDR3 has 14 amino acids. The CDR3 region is CASSFRQVGYEQYF.